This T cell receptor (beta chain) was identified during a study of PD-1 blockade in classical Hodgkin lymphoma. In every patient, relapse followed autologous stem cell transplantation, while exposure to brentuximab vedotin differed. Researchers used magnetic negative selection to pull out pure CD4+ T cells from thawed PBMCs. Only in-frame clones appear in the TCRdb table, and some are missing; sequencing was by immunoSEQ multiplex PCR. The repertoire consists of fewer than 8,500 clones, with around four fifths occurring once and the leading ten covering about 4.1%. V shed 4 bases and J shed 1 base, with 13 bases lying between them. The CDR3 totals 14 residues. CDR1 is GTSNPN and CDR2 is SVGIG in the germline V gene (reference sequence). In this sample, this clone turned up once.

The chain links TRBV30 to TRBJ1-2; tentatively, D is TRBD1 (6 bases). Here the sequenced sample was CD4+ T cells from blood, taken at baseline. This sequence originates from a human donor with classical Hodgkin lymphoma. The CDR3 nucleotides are TGTGCCTGGACCCCGGACAGTCTTAACTATGGCTACACCTTC. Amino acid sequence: CAWTPDSLNYGYTF.